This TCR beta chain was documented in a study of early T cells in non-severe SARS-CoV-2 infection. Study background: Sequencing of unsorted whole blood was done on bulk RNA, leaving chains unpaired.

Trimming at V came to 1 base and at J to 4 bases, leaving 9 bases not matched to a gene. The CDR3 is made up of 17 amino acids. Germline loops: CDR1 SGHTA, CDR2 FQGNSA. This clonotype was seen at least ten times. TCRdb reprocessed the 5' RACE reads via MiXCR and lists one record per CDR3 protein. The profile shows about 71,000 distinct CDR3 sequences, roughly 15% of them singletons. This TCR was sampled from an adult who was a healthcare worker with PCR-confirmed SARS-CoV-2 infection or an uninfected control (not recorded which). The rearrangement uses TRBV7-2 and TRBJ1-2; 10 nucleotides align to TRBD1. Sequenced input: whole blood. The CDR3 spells CASSLETDRGPLYGYTF. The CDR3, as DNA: TGTGCCAGCAGCTTAGAGACCGACAGGGGGCCCCTCTATGGCTACACCTTC. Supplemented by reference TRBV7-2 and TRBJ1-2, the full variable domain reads GAGVSQSPSNKVTEKGKDVELRCDPISGHTALYWYRQSLGQGLEFLIYFQGNSAPDKSGLPSDRFSAERTGGSVSTLTIQRTQQEDSAVYLCASSLETDRGPLYGYTFGSGTRLTVV.